These T cell receptor beta chains were read from a single sample in a study of response to subunit inactivated influenza vaccine. TCRdb re-called the RT-PCR reads with MiXCR, one entry per CDR3 protein. This sample has 650,000 to 800,000 distinct CDR3 sequences, with 18% found just once. Sequenced material: PBMCs from blood, taken roughly 5 days after vaccination. These receptors were obtained from a man aged 50-60 years who received an inactivated influenza vaccine. CDR3s include the opening cysteine and the closing phenylalanine or tryptophan. The order of the fields is J gene, V gene, D gene, clone size, CDR3 DNA, CDR3 protein. The D gene is left open where the match is weak. The size entry is marked missing in some rows and otherwise reads once, few, many or a size class.

TRBJ1-2,TRBV5-6,-,-,TGTGCCAGCAGCAGGGGACCTAACTATGGCCACACCTTC,CASSRGPNYGHTF
TRBJ2-3,TRBV6-2/TRBV6-3,TRBD2,few,TGTGCCAGCAGTTACTCCCTAGCGGCAGATACGCAGTATTTT,CASSYSLAADTQYF
TRBJ2-3,TRBV18,-,few,TGTGCCAGCTCACCCAGCGTGCGATCAGATACGCAGTATTTT,CASSPSVRSDTQYF
TRBJ1-1,TRBV6-1,-,few,TGTGCCAGCAGTGATACGTCCGCCTCGAACACTGAAGCTTTCTTT,CASSDTSASNTEAFF
TRBJ1-1,TRBV6-1,TRBD1,few,TGTGCCAGCAGTGGACAGGGGGCTTTCACTGAAGCTTTCTTT,CASSGQGAFTEAFF
TRBJ2-2,TRBV11-2,TRBD2,-,TGTGCCACAGAAGCGGGAGGGAACACCGGGGAGCTGTTTTTT,CATEAGGNTGELFF
TRBJ2-3,TRBV20-1,TRBD2,-,TGCAGTGCGAGACTAGCCTCCAATACGCAGTATTTT,CSARLASNTQYF
TRBJ1-1,TRBV7-3,TRBD1,-,TGTGCCAGCAGCTTAGGGCCCAGGGGGCGCGCTGAAGCTTTCTTT,CASSLGPRGRAEAFF
TRBJ2-5,TRBV5-1,TRBD1,-,TGCGCCAGCAGCTTGACAGGGGTCCGCCAAGAGACCCAGTACTTC,CASSLTGVRQETQYF
TRBJ1-6,TRBV29-1,TRBD1,many,TGCAGCGTTAGCTCCGGGACAGGGTCTAATTCACCCCTCCACTTT,CSVSSGTGSNSPLHF
TRBJ2-5,TRBV6-1,-,-,TGTGCCAGCAGCGTGTTGGGTCAGGGGAGTGAGACCCAGTACTTC,CASSVLGQGSETQYF
TRBJ1-6,TRBV12-3/TRBV12-4,-,-,TGTGCCAGCACCCCGCTTCAGAGTTCACCCCTCCACTTT,CASTPLQSSPLHF
TRBJ2-3,TRBV6-1,TRBD2,-,TGTGCCAGCAGTCCCCTAGTAGCGGGGGGGCCAGATACGCAGTATTTT,CASSPLVAGGPDTQYF
TRBJ2-2,TRBV7-8,-,few,TGTGCCAGCAGCTTCGTAGACACCTACACCGGGGAGCTGTTTTTT,CASSFVDTYTGELFF
TRBJ1-1,TRBV20-1,-,few,TGCAGTGCTAGACCCGGGACGCGGAACACTGAAGCTTTCTTT,CSARPGTRNTEAFF
TRBJ2-1,TRBV11-2,-,few,TGTGCCAGCAGCGGCTACTACAATGAGCAGTTCTTC,CASSGYYNEQFF
TRBJ2-7,TRBV5-1,-,-,TGCGCCAGCAGCAGGACCCCGGGACGGAACGGAGAGCAGTACTTC,CASSRTPGRNGEQYF
TRBJ1-5,TRBV12-3/TRBV12-4,-,-,TGTGCCAGCAGCCGGGAGGCAGGACTAAATCAGCCCCAGCATTTT,CASSREAGLNQPQHF
TRBJ2-2,TRBV19,-,-,TGTGCCAGTAGTATAGGACTGAGGAACACCGGGGAGCTGTTTTTT,CASSIGLRNTGELFF
TRBJ2-3,TRBV6-1,TRBD2,many,TGTGCCAGCAGCCGTAGACTAGCGGGAGGGGATACGCAGTATTTT,CASSRRLAGGDTQYF
TRBJ2-1,TRBV7-9,TRBD2,-,TGTGCCAGCAGGAATCCCAGTCTACTAGCGATGGATGAGCAGTTCTTC,CASRNPSLLAMDEQFF
TRBJ2-2,TRBV6-2/TRBV6-3,-,-,TGTGCCAGCAGTTACCGGCGTAGTGTGACAATAAACACCGGGGAGCTGTTTTTT,CASSYRRSVTINTGELFF
TRBJ1-2,TRBV6-2/TRBV6-3,-,few,TGTGCCAGCAGTTACTCAGAGGATGGCTACACCTTC,CASSYSEDGYTF
TRBJ2-4,TRBV12-3/TRBV12-4,TRBD1,few,TGTGCCAGCACACGACAGGGACCCAACCTAGCCAAAAACATTCAGTACTTC,CASTRQGPNLAKNIQYF